This T cell receptor beta chain was identified in a study of CD4 and CD8 cells across lung adenocarcinoma regions. Using its own MiXCR run on the PCR reads, TCRdb lists one record per CDR3 protein. The sample carries tens of thousands of distinct CDR3 sequences, around 50% recorded once. CDR1 is SGHDN and CDR2 is FVKESK in the germline V gene. This CDR3 has 15 residues. Samples came from patients with localized non-small cell lung adenocarcinoma. This clonotype showed up just once. Specimen: CD8+ T cells from the center of a lung tumor. The gene calls are TRBV14 and TRBJ2-5; 8 bases fit TRBD2. The DNA end is more similar to TRBJ2-1, so the J call may be wrong. The clonotype was recovered from a female donor with lung adenocarcinoma. The CD4 and CD8 labels of this study may be unreliable. In nucleotides, the CDR3 is TGTGCCAGCAGCCAACAAGCGGGGGTGTACAATGAGCAGTTCTTC. It codes for CASSQQAGVYNEQFF.